This note documents a single T cell receptor beta chain sequence. This sample stems from a study of control samples from healthy donors and cancer patients. Trimming pared 5 bases from V and 12 bases from J, leaving 25 bases between. Germline values: CDR1 SEHNR, CDR2 FQNEAQ (reference sequence). CDR3 length: 16 residues. Using immunoSEQ multiplex PCR, the repertoire was profiled, and TCRdb retains in-frame clones only, with some absent. The repertoire has about 130,000 clones, about 93% of them found once; the top ten carry about 2.5%. This TCR derives from a man aged 40-49 years in good health. Sequencing was done on a sample of blood. J is TRBJ1-4 and V is TRBV7-9; D is uncertain. DNA of the CDR3: TGTGCCAGCAGCCTGCCCGCGGTGTCAGCCCAGGTGGAACTGTTTTTT. This gives the protein CASSLPAVSAQVELFF.